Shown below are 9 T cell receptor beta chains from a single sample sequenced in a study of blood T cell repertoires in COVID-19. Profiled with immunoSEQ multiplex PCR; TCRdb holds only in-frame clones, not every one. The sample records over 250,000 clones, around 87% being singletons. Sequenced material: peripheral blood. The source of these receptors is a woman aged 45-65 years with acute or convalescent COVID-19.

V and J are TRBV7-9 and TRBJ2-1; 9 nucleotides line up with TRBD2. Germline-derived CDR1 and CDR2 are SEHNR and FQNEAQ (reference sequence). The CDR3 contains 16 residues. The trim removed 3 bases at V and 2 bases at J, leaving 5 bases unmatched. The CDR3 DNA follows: TGTGCCAGCAGCTTCCCTAGCGGGGATCCCTACAATGAGCAGTTCTTC. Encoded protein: CASSFPSGDPYNEQFF.

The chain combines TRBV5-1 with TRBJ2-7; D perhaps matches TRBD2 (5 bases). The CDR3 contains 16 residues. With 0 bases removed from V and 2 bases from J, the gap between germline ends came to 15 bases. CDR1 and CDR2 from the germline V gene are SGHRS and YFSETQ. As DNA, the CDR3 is TGCGCCAGCAGCTTGGCGGTCGGGCTCGGGACCTACGAGCAGTACTTC. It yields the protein CASSLAVGLGTYEQYF. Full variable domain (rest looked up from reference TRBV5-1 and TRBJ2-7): KAGVTQTPRYLIKTRGQQVTLSCSPISGHRSVSWYQQTPGQGLQFLFEYFSETQRNKGNFPGRFSGRQFSNSRSEMNVSTLELGDSALYLCASSLAVGLGTYEQYFGPGTRLTVT.

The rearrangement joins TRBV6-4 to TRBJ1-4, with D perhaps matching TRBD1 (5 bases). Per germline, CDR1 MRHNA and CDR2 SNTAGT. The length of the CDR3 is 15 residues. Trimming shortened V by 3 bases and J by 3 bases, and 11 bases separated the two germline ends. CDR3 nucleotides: TGTGCCAGCAGTGATTACAGGTCCCCTAATGAAAAACTGTTTTTT. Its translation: CASSDYRSPNEKLFF.

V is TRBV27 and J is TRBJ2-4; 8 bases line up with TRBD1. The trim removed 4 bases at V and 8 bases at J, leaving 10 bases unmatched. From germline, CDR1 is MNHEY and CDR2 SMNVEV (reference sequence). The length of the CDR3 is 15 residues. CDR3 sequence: CASSSAGGGVDIQYF. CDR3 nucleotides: TGTGCCAGCAGTTCCGCAGGGGGCGGGGTGGACATTCAGTACTTC.

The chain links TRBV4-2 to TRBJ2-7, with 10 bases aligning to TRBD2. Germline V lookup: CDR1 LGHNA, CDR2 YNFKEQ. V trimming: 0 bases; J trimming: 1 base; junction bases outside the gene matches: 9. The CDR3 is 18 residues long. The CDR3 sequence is CASSQERAGGPMSYEQYF. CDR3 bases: TGTGCCAGCAGCCAAGAAAGAGCGGGAGGGCCAATGTCCTACGAGCAGTACTTC.

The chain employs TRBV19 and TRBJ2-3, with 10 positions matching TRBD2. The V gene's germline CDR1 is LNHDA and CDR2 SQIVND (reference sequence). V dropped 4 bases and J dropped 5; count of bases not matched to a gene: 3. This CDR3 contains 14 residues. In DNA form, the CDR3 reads TGTGCCAGTAGTAGGACTAGCGGTGGAGATACGCAGTATTTT. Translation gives CASSRTSGGDTQYF.

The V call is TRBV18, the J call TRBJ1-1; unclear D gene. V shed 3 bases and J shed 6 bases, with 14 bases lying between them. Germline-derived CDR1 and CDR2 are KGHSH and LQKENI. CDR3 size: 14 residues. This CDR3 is CASSPGLKWAEAFF. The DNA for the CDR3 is TGTGCCAGCTCACCCGGGTTGAAGTGGGCTGAAGCTTTCTTT.

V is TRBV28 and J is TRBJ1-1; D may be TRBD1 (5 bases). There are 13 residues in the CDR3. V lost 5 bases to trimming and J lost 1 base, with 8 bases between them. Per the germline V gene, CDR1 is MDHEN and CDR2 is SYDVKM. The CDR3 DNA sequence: TGTGCCAGCAGTCTACAGGAGAACACTGAAGCTTTCTTT. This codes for CASSLQENTEAFF.

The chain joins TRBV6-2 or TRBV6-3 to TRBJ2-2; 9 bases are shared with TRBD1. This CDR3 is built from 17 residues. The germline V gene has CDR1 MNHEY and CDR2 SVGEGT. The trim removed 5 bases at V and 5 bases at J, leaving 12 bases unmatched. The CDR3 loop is CASSPFGQGSLTGELFF. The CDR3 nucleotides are TGTGCCAGCAGTCCGTTCGGACAGGGGAGTTTAACCGGGGAGCTGTTTTTT.